This is a list of T cell receptor beta chains from one sample in a study of a mutant IDH1 vaccine in newly diagnosed glioma. The antigens of these receptors remain unknown. The table came from immunoSEQ multiplex PCR; TCRdb's copy has only in-frame clones and leaves some out. In the table there are tens of thousands of clones, around 76% of which are singletons. The sample in question was PBMCs, obtained from a glioma patient whose treatment included an IDH1 peptide vaccine. These receptor sequences come from a man in his fifties or sixties with glioma. CDR3s include the opening cysteine and the closing phenylalanine or tryptophan. Each record gives: D gene, V gene, J gene, clone size, CDR3 protein. The D gene is left open where the match is weak. Not all rows give a size; the values are once, few, many and, for expanded clones, a class.

>TRBD1|TRBV6-6|TRBJ2-2|.
CASRTGGRDTGELFF
>.|TRBV6-5|TRBJ2-7|.
CASSYGAGGGYEQYF
>.|TRBV28|TRBJ2-7|.
CASSPTEGGEQYF
>.|TRBV7-9|TRBJ2-7|.
CASSLALSYEQYF
>.|TRBV30|TRBJ2-1|.
CAWSVHEEKVF
>.|TRBV6-1|TRBJ2-7|.
CASFQDSYEQYF
>TRBD1|TRBV4-3|TRBJ2-1|.
CASSQAGTVNEQFF
>.|TRBV5-1|TRBJ1-2|.
CASSLEYSPNYGYTF
>TRBD1|TRBV5-8|TRBJ1-2|medium-sized
CASSFGTGETF
>.|TRBV6-5|TRBJ1-3|.
CASSYEGTGNTIYF
>.|TRBV19|TRBJ1-2|.
CASSIGRGQDYGYTF
>.|TRBV10-3|TRBJ1-2|.
CAIGPDPTPNYGYTF
>.|TRBV30|TRBJ2-5|.
CAWSTGYGETQYF